A selection of T cell receptor beta chains follows, all from one sample in a study of blood T cells in healthy people across ages. Via MiXCR, TCRdb re-called the 5' RACE reads, giving one row per CDR3 protein. The sample includes 800,000 to 950,000 distinct CDR3 sequences, 25% to 35% of them seen just once. These same records also appear under a second study, on T cells of mothers and their children.

Sequenced input: blood. The receptors come from a woman in her thirties or forties in good health. Each CDR3 is given with its conserved first and last residue. The D gene is left open where the match is weak. Some rows mark clone size as missing; the rest say once, few, many or name a class of expanded clone.

CASSPQGLLDGYTF | TGTGCCAGCAGCCCACAGGGGTTATTAGATGGCTACACCTTC | TRBV7-2 | NA | TRBD1 | TRBJ1-2
CASSIILGTGGNEQFF | TGTGCCAGTAGTATTATTTTAGGGACAGGGGGCAATGAGCAGTTCTTC | TRBV19 | NA | TRBD1 | TRBJ2-1
CATSRGRTRSTDTQYF | TGTGCCACCAGCAGAGGAAGGACTAGGAGCACAGATACGCAGTATTTT | TRBV15 | NA | TRBD2 | TRBJ2-3
CSAADARVTNTEAFF | TGCAGTGCCGCCGATGCGAGGGTAACGAACACTGAAGCTTTCTTT | TRBV20-1 | NA | NA | TRBJ1-1
CASSYYVGNYGYTF | TGTGCCAGCAGTTACTACGTGGGCAACTATGGCTACACCTTC | TRBV6-5 | NA | NA | TRBJ1-2
CASRLTVGVQNSPLHF | TGTGCCAGCAGATTAACAGTGGGGGTACAGAATTCACCCCTCCACTTT | TRBV7-8 | NA | NA | TRBJ1-6
CASSPGTDFTTNEKLFF | TGTGCCAGCAGCCCCGGGACAGACTTTACAACTAATGAAAAACTGTTTTTT | TRBV7-9 | NA | TRBD1 | TRBJ1-4
CASSLLTSGGAAGTQYF | TGTGCCAGCAGCCTACTTACTAGCGGGGGGGCCGCAGGTACGCAGTATTTT | TRBV27 | NA | TRBD2 | TRBJ2-3
CASSPEAGVNEQFF | TGTGCCAGCAGCCCTGAAGCGGGGGTAAACGAGCAGTTCTTC | TRBV4-2 | many | TRBD2 | TRBJ2-1
CSVVSGVGAQHF | TGCAGCGTTGTTTCGGGGGTAGGTGCCCAGCATTTT | TRBV29-1 | NA | NA | TRBJ1-5
CASSSGSPDSPLHF | TGTGCCAGCAGTTCCGGGAGTCCTGATTCACCCCTCCACTTT | TRBV28 | NA | NA | TRBJ1-6
CASSRQVDGELFF | TGTGCCAGCAGTAGGCAGGTCGACGGGGAGCTGTTTTTT | TRBV12-3/TRBV12-4 | NA | NA | TRBJ2-2
CASSQVPTYGYTF | TGTGCCAGCAGCCAAGTCCCCACCTATGGCTACACCTTC | TRBV7-2 | NA | NA | TRBJ1-2
CASFRQDPRGYTF | TGTGCCAGTTTTCGACAGGACCCCCGAGGCTACACCTTC | TRBV28 | few | NA | TRBJ1-2
CASSTQGAGTYGYTF | TGTGCCAGCAGCACACAGGGGGCAGGAACCTATGGCTACACCTTC | TRBV28 | NA | TRBD1 | TRBJ1-2
CASSLIGGSDTGELFF | TGTGCCAGCAGCTTAATCGGGGGTAGTGACACCGGGGAGCTGTTTTTT | TRBV7-8 | NA | NA | TRBJ2-2
CASSIQKTDTQYF | TGTGCCAGCAGCATACAAAAGACAGATACGCAGTATTTT | TRBV7-2 | many | NA | TRBJ2-3
CSVETTSGGWDEQFF | TGCAGCGTCGAAACGACTAGCGGGGGGTGGGATGAGCAGTTCTTC | TRBV29-1 | many | TRBD2 | TRBJ2-1
CASSLGAGTATEAFF | TGTGCCAGCAGCTTAGGGGCAGGGACGGCCACTGAAGCTTTCTTT | TRBV11-2 | NA | NA | TRBJ1-1
CASSTGLTNQPQHF | TGTGCCAGCAGCACCGGACTGACCAATCAGCCCCAGCATTTT | TRBV27 | once | NA | TRBJ1-5
CASSQLAGDEQYF | TGTGCCAGCAGCCAACTAGCGGGGGACGAGCAGTACTTC | TRBV3-1 | many | TRBD2 | TRBJ2-7
CASSLALRGSGTDTRYF | TGCGCCAGCAGCTTGGCCCTGAGGGGCTCGGGCACAGATACGCGGTATTTT | TRBV5-1 | NA | NA | TRBJ2-3
CASSMARDSRISYEQYF | TGTGCCAGCAGTATGGCCCGGGACAGCCGTATTTCCTACGAGCAGTACTTC | TRBV6-1 | NA | TRBD1 | TRBJ2-7
CASSQGSRAYEQYF | TGTGCCAGCAGCCAAGGGTCCAGGGCCTACGAGCAGTACTTC | TRBV4-2 | few | NA | TRBJ2-7
CASITEQPPTVYNEQFF | TGTGCCAGCATCACCGAACAACCCCCCACGGTCTACAATGAGCAGTTCTTC | TRBV7-9 | NA | NA | TRBJ2-1
CASSPEDRSYGTQYF | TGTGCCAGCAGCCCCGAGGACAGGTCGTACGGGACCCAGTACTTC | TRBV11-2 | NA | TRBD1 | TRBJ2-5
CASSFGGGTYGYTF | TGTGCCAGCAGCTTCGGTGGGGGAACCTATGGCTACACCTTC | TRBV5-4 | NA | NA | TRBJ1-2
CSVYRSTQYF | TGCAGCGTTTATCGTTCGACCCAGTACTTC | TRBV29-1 | few | NA | TRBJ2-5
CASSSNPGQRLNTEAFF | TGTGCCAGCAGTTCCAATCCGGGACAGAGATTGAACACTGAAGCTTTCTTT | TRBV6-2/TRBV6-3 | many | TRBD1 | TRBJ1-1
CASSFVPSRQETQYF | TGTGCCAGCAGCTTCGTGCCTAGCCGGCAAGAGACCCAGTACTTC | TRBV11-2 | NA | NA | TRBJ2-5